Listed below are T cell receptor beta chains from one sample, sequenced in a study of T-cell memory formation after mild COVID-19. TCRdb re-called the 5' RACE reads with MiXCR, one entry per CDR3 protein. The sample carries fewer than 500,000 distinct CDR3 sequences, around a quarter recorded once. The sequenced material came from PBMCs or a T cell subset sorted from them (not recorded which). The receptors were gathered from an adult woman who had mild COVID-19 (a few samples of this study predate the infection). Cell type and time point are not known. The CDR3 runs from the conserved cysteine through the conserved F or W. D genes are given only for firm matches. Size is stated for part of the rows, as once, few or many counts, or as a class when the clone is expanded.

D | J | size | V | DNA | CDR3
- | TRBJ2-2 | few | TRBV2 | TGTGCCAGCAGTGCACTTTTAGGCGGGGAGCTGTTTTTT | CASSALLGGELFF
TRBD1 | TRBJ2-7 | - | TRBV19 | TGTGCCAGTAGTATTCGGGACAGGGGATACGAGCAGTACTTC | CASSIRDRGYEQYF
- | TRBJ2-5 | many | TRBV3-1 | TGTGCCAGCAGCCAAGATCCCCGGGGGCAAGAGACCCAGTACTTC | CASSQDPRGQETQYF
- | TRBJ1-3 | many | TRBV9 | TGCGCCAGCAGCGTAGGACAGTCCTCTGGAAACACCATATATTTT | CASSVGQSSGNTIYF
- | TRBJ2-7 | few | TRBV12-3/TRBV12-4 | TGTGCCAGCAGTTTGAGGACTAGAAGGACAGGGGAGCAGTACTTC | CASSLRTRRTGEQYF
- | TRBJ1-1 | few | TRBV4-1 | TGCGCCAGCAGCCAAGATCGAAGCAGGGCGAACACTGAAGCTTTCTTT | CASSQDRSRANTEAFF
- | TRBJ1-6 | - | TRBV7-9 | TGTGCCAGCGACGGGAATTCACCCCTCCACTTT | CASDGNSPLHF
- | TRBJ2-7 | - | TRBV4-1 | TGCGCCAGCAGCCAAGGAGACTCCTTCCAAGGGCAGCAGTACTTC | CASSQGDSFQGQQYF
- | TRBJ2-2 | few | TRBV5-1 | TGCGCCAGCAGCCCGAACCCCCTGGGGAACACCGGGGAGCTGTTTTTT | CASSPNPLGNTGELFF
- | TRBJ2-3 | few | TRBV29-1 | TGCAGCGTTGAGGCCCTCACAGATACGCAGTATTTT | CSVEALTDTQYF
- | TRBJ1-1 | - | TRBV13 | TGTGCCAGCAGCTTTGAGAGTGAAGCTTTCTTT | CASSFESEAFF
TRBD1 | TRBJ1-5 | - | TRBV2 | TGTGCCAGCACGGGACAGGGGGGTATCAATCAGCCCCAGCATTTT | CASTGQGGINQPQHF
- | TRBJ2-7 | - | TRBV4-3 | TGCGCCAGCAGCCAAGAGTATAGGACGGGAGCCCCATACGAGCAGTACTTC | CASSQEYRTGAPYEQYF
- | TRBJ1-5 | - | TRBV27 | TGTGCCAGCAGTCCGAGCGGCGGGGGTACCCACCAACCGCCCCAGCATTTT | CASSPSGGGTHQPPQHF